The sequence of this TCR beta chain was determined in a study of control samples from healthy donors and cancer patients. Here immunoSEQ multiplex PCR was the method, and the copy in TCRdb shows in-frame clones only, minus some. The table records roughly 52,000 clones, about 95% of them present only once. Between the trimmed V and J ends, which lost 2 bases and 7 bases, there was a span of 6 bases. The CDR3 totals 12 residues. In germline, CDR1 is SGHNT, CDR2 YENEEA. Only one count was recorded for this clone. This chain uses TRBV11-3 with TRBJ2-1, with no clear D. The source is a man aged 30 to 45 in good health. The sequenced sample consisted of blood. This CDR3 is CASSLRPNEQFF. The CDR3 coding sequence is TGTGCCAGCAGCTTACGACCTAATGAGCAGTTCTTC. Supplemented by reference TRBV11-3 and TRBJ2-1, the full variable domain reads EAGVVQSPRYKIIEKKQPVAFWCNPISGHNTLYWYLQNLGQGPELLIRYENEEAVDDSQLPKDRFSAERLKGVDSTLKIQPAELGDSAVYLCASSLRPNEQFFGPGTRLTVL.